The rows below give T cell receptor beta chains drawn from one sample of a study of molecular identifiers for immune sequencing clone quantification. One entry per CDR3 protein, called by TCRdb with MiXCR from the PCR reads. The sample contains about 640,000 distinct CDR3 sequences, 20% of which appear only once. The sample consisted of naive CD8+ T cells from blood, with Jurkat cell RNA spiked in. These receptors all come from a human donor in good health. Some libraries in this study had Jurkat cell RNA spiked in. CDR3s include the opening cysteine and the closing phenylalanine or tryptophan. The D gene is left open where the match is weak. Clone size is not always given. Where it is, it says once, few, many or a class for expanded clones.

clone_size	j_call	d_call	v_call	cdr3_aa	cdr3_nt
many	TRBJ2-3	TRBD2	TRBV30	CAWSTGTSGDTQYF	TGTGCCTGGAGTACCGGGACTAGCGGAGATACGCAGTATTTT
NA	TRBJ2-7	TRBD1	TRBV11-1	CASSLGGTGDEQYF	TGTGCCAGCAGCTTAGGTGGGACAGGGGATGAGCAGTACTTC
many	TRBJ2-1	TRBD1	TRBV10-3	CAISDGTASSYNEQFF	TGTGCCATCAGTGATGGGACAGCCAGCTCCTACAATGAGCAGTTCTTC
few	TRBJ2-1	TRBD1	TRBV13	CASRSGTGVNEQFF	TGTGCCAGCAGATCCGGGACAGGGGTAAATGAGCAGTTCTTC
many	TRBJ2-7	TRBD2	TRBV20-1	CSASTSGSDYEQYF	TGCAGTGCTAGTACTAGCGGGAGTGACTACGAGCAGTACTTC
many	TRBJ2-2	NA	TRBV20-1	CSARDGLGGELFF	TGCAGTGCTAGAGATGGGTTGGGCGGGGAGCTGTTTTTT
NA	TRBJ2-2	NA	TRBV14	CASSPLGAPGELFF	TGTGCCAGCAGCCCCCTGGGGGCTCCCGGGGAGCTGTTTTTT
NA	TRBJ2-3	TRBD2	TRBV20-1	CSARVLAGTSWDTQYF	TGCAGTGCTAGAGTACTAGCGGGGACCTCGTGGGATACGCAGTATTTT
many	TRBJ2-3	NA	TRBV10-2	CASSGQDRLPFTDTQYF	TGCGCCAGCAGTGGCCAAGACAGACTCCCGTTCACAGATACGCAGTATTTT
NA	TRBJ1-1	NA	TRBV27	CAGSFGRDTGAFF	TGTGCCGGCAGTTTTGGAAGGGACACTGGAGCTTTCTTT
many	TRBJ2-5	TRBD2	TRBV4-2	CASSQEGGTLRETQYF	TGTGCCAGCAGCCAAGAGGGGGGGACCCTTAGGGAGACCCAGTACTTC
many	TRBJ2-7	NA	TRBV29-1	CSVEDQEGPGQYF	TGCAGCGTTGAAGATCAGGAGGGTCCAGGGCAGTACTTC
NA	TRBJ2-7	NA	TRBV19	CASSMGIEQYF	TGTGCCAGTAGTATGGGGATCGAGCAGTACTTC
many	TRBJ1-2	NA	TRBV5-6	CASSFVQVNYGYTF	TGTGCCAGCAGCTTCGTCCAGGTTAACTATGGCTACACCTTC
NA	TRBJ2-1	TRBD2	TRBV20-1	CSTIGLAGGQSYNEQFF	TGCAGTACAATAGGACTAGCGGGAGGGCAGTCCTACAATGAGCAGTTCTTC
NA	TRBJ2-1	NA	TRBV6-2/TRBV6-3	CATGYEQFF	TGTGCCACCGGCTATGAGCAGTTCTTC
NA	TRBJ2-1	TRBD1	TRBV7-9	CASSLVGQGLGEQFF	TGTGCCAGCAGCTTAGTTGGACAGGGCTTGGGGGAGCAGTTCTTC
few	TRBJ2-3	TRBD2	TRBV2	CASSEGVWLAGGVGADTQYF	TGTGCCAGCAGTGAAGGCGTTTGGCTAGCGGGGGGAGTGGGAGCAGATACGCAGTATTTT
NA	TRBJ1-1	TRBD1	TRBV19	CASSTWTGIDTEAFF	TGTGCCAGTAGTACTTGGACAGGGATCGACACTGAAGCTTTCTTT
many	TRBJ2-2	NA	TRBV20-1	CSAQISLGGELFF	TGCAGTGCCCAAATTTCGTTAGGCGGGGAGCTGTTTTTT
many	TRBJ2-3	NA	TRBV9	CASSVATGGSTDTQYF	TGTGCCAGCAGCGTAGCTACTGGAGGAAGCACAGATACGCAGTATTTT
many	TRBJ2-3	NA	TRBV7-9	CASRFPRDTDTQYF	TGTGCCAGCAGATTCCCCAGGGACACAGATACGCAGTATTTT
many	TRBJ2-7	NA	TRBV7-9	CASSPNTGNSSYEQYF	TGTGCCAGCAGCCCAAACACAGGGAATAGCTCCTACGAGCAGTACTTC
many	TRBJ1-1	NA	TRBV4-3	CASSQEKIWAEAFF	TGCGCCAGCAGCCAAGAAAAGATTTGGGCTGAAGCTTTCTTT
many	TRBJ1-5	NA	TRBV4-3	CASSQLYSNQPQHF	TGCGCCAGCAGCCAACTTTATAGCAATCAGCCCCAGCATTTT
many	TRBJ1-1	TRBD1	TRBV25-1	CASSGAGGTEAFF	TGTGCCAGCAGTGGAGCAGGGGGGACTGAAGCTTTCTTT
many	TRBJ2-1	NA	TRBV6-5	CASSGPTSYNEQFF	TGTGCCAGCAGTGGCCCGACCTCCTACAATGAGCAGTTCTTC
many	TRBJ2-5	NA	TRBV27	CASSFMSDQETQYF	TGTGCCAGCAGTTTTATGTCAGATCAAGAGACCCAGTACTTC
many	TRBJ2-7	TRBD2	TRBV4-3	CASSQDRTSDFYEQYF	TGCGCCAGCAGCCAAGATAGGACTAGCGATTTCTACGAGCAGTACTTC
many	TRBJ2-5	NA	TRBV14	CASSHLRDPQETQYF	TGTGCCAGCAGCCATCTACGGGACCCCCAAGAGACCCAGTACTTC
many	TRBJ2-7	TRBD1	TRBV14	CASSQEPGQGYYEQYF	TGTGCCAGCAGCCAAGAACCGGGACAGGGGTACTACGAGCAGTACTTC
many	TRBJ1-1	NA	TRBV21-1	CASNLQGAWAEAFF	TGTGCCAGCAACCTACAGGGGGCATGGGCTGAAGCTTTCTTT
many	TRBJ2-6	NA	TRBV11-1	CASRRRGSGANVLTF	TGTGCCAGCAGGCGTCGGGGGTCTGGGGCCAACGTCCTGACTTTC
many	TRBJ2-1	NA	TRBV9	CASSVGSDEQFF	TGTGCCAGCAGCGTAGGTAGCGATGAGCAGTTCTTC
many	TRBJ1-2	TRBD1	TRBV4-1	CASSQWTGSDYGYTF	TGCGCCAGCAGCCAGTGGACAGGGTCTGACTATGGCTACACCTTC
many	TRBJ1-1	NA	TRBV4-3	CASSQEMATEAFF	TGCGCCAGCAGCCAAGAGATGGCAACTGAAGCTTTCTTT
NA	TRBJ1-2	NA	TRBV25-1	CASSESWVDSNYGCTF	TGTGCCAGCAGTGAATCCTGGGTTGACAGTAACTATGGCTGCACCTTC
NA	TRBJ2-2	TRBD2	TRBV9	CASSARLAGRTGELFF	TGTGCCAGCAGCGCCAGACTAGCGGGGAGGACCGGGGAGCTGTTTTTT
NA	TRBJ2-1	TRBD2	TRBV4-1	CASSQGTSGDQFF	TGCGCCAGCAGCCAAGGGACTAGCGGGGACCAGTTCTTC
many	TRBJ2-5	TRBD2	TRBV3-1	CASLTSVPQETQYF	TGTGCCAGCTTGACTAGCGTACCTCAAGAGACCCAGTACTTC
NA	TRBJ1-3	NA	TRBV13	CTSFRGNTIYF	TGTACCAGCTTCCGGGGAAACACCATATATTTT
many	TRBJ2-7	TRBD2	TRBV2	CASRKTSGTPEQYF	TGTGCCAGCAGAAAGACTAGCGGGACCCCGGAGCAGTACTTC
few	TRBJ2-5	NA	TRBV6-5	CASSYGQIQETQYF	TGTGCCAGCAGTTACGGGCAGATACAAGAGACCCAGTACTTC
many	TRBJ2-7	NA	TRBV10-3	CAIRRQSGASSYEQYF	TGTGCCATCAGGCGGCAATCCGGGGCTAGCTCCTACGAGCAGTACTTC
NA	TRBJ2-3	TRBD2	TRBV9	CASTTTSGGTDTQYF	TGTGCCAGCACCACGACTAGCGGGGGAACAGATACGCAGTATTTT
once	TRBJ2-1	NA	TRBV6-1	CASMKFGSPDEQSF	TGTGCCAGCATGAAGTTTGGTTCTCCCGATGAGCAGTCCTTC
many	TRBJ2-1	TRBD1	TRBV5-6	CASSLVGGLGNEQFF	TGTGCCAGCAGCTTGGTAGGGGGCCTCGGCAATGAGCAGTTCTTC
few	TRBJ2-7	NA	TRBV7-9	CASSPPGTPSNEQYF	TGTGCCAGCAGCCCGCCCGGGACACCATCAAACGAGCAGTACTTC
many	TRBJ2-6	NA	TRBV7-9	CASSSEFSGANVLTF	TGTGCCAGCAGCTCAGAATTCTCTGGGGCCAACGTCCTGACTTTC
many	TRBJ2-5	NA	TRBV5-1	CASSLSDQETQYF	TGCGCCAGCAGCTTGAGCGACCAAGAGACCCAGTACTTC
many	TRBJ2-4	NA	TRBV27	CASSSQVLSSNLAKNIQYF	TGTGCCAGCAGTTCTCAGGTCCTTTCTTCCAATTTAGCCAAAAACATTCAGTACTTC
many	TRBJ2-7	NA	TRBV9	CASGPGNRLSEQYF	TGTGCCAGCGGGCCGGGGAACAGACTCTCCGAGCAGTACTTC
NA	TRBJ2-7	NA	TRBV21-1	CASCGGQRPYEQYF	TGTGCCAGTTGCGGGGGACAACGACCCTACGAGCAGTACTTC
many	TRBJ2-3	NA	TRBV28	CASSYSRGNTDTQYF	TGTGCCAGCAGCTATTCTAGGGGGAACACAGATACGCAGTATTTT
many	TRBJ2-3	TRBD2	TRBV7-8	CASSLAVRTSGGADTQYF	TGTGCCAGCAGCTTAGCGGTGCGGACTAGCGGGGGTGCAGATACGCAGTATTTT
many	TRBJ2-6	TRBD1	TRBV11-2	CASSRGTGGSGANVLTF	TGTGCCAGCAGCAGAGGGACAGGGGGCTCTGGGGCCAACGTCCTGACTTTC
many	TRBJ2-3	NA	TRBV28	CASSPVGSTDTQYF	TGTGCCAGCAGCCCGGTTGGTAGCACAGATACGCAGTATTTT
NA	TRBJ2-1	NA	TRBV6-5	CASSYSGANEQSF	TGTGCCAGCAGTTATAGCGGAGCCAACGAGCAGTCCTTC
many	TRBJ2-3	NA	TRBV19	CASSIRESDTQYF	TGTGCCAGTAGTATACGGGAGTCAGATACGCAGTATTTT